Ten or more counts support the clone carrying this TCR beta chain. Its antigen is not identified. The sample comes from a study of T cells after yellow fever vaccination. Synthesis of TCR cDNA relied on 5'RACE template switching, which attached a universal primer site and UMIs. One entry per CDR3 protein, called by TCRdb with MiXCR from the 5' RACE reads. Here the sample spans over 150,000 distinct CDR3 sequences, 5.5% to 8% being singletons. Germline lookup yields CDR1 SGDLS and CDR2 YYNGEE. The V and J ends lost 2 bases and 1 base respectively, with 6 bases between them. The CDR3 is made up of 13 amino acids. Whole-study findings and limits: Researchers report a weaker secondary response that nonetheless peaked faster, day 5 versus 15.

Sequenced material: CD4+ T cells sorted from PBMCs, taken on the day of the first yellow fever vaccination. The receptor was derived from a man between 18 and 29 years old who received the YFV17D yellow fever vaccine. The rearrangement joins TRBV9 to TRBJ1-1; D is uncertain. The CDR3 loop reads CASSVAPNTEAFF. The CDR3 region has the DNA TGTGCCAGCAGCGTTGCACCGAACACTGAAGCTTTCTTT. Full variable domain (remainder filled in from reference TRBV9 and TRBJ1-1): DSGVTQTPKHLITATGQRVTLRCSPRSGDLSVYWYQQSLDQGLQFLIQYYNGEERAKGNILERFSAQQFPDLHSELNLSSLELGDSALYFCASSVAPNTEAFFGQGTRLTVV.